One sample yielded the 5 T cell receptor beta chains listed below, sequenced in a study of T cell responses to AZD1222 COVID-19 vaccine. Some clones are missing from TCRdb's copy, which holds only in-frame ones; the method was immunoSEQ multiplex PCR. The top ten hold 0.75% to 1% of the sample, which has 120,000 to 150,000 clones, 80% to 95% seen once. The source material was peripheral blood, sampled on day 0 of MenACWY control vaccination. The receptors come from an adult in good health.

This chain links TRBV9 with TRBJ2-5; D possibly corresponds to TRBD2 (5 bases). Trimming removed 4 bases at V and 5 bases at J, with 15 bases between. CDR3 length: 14 residues. CDR1 is SGDLS and CDR2 is YYNGEE in the germline V gene. The CDR3 sequence is CASSPFSDGETQYF. The CDR3 DNA reads TGTGCCAGCAGCCCATTTAGCGATGGCGAGACCCAGTACTTC.

J is TRBJ1-1 and V is TRBV5-1, with a weak D call TRBD1 (5 bases). Germline values: CDR1 SGHRS, CDR2 YFSETQ. There are 13 residues in the CDR3. Trimming removed 1 base from V and 10 bases from J, with 14 bases in between. The CDR3 reads CASSLWDLNGAFF. The DNA for the CDR3 is TGCGCCAGCAGCTTGTGGGACTTGAATGGAGCTTTCTTT.

With regard to this clone: Compared with germline, one end of the junction differs, possibly owing to a read error. The rearrangement links TRBV6-1 to TRBJ1-3; D is unresolved. Germline CDR1 is MNHNS and CDR2 is SASEGT. CDR3 length: 14 residues. The CDR3 loop is CASTERVTGNTIYF. As DNA, the CDR3 is TGTGCCAGCACTGAACGGGTAACTGGAAACACCATATATTTT.

The rearrangement uses TRBV6-5 and TRBJ2-7; D unclear. Trimming shortened V by 7 bases and J by 0 bases, and 4 bases separated the two germline ends. This CDR3 contains 11 residues. The germline CDR1 and CDR2 sequences are MNHEY and SVGAGI. The CDR3 loop reads CASKHSYEQYF. The DNA of the CDR3 is TGTGCCAGCAAGCACTCCTACGAGCAGTACTTC.

The chain has TRBV19 and TRBJ2-3; maybe TRBD1 (6 bases). Looked up from germline, CDR1 is LNHDA and CDR2 is SQIVND (reference sequence). The V end lost 5 bases, the J end lost 3 bases, and 15 bases lay between the germline ends. This CDR3 is built from 15 residues. The CDR3 loop reads CASSPLQQGTDTQYF. For the CDR3, the DNA is TGTGCCAGTAGTCCACTCCAACAGGGAACAGATACGCAGTATTTT. Variable domain in full (rest from reference TRBV19 and TRBJ2-3): DGGITQSPKYLFRKEGQNVTLSCEQNLNHDAMYWYRQDPGQGLRLIYYSQIVNDFQKGDIAEGYSVSREKKESFPLTVTSAQKNPTAFYLCASSPLQQGTDTQYFGPGTRLTVL.